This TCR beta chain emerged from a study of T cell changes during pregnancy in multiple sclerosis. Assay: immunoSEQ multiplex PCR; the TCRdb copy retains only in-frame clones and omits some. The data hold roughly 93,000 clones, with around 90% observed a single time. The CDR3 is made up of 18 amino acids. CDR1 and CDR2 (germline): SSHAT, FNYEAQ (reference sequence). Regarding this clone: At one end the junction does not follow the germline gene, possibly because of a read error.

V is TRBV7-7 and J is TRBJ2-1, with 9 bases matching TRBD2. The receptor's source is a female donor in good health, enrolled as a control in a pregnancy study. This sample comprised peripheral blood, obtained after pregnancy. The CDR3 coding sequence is TGTGCTAGCAGCTTAGACGGCGGGAGGGTGCACTCCTACAATGAGCAGTTCTTC. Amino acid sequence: CASSLDGGRVHSYNEQFF.